This T cell receptor (beta chain) was documented in a study of blood T cells in healthy people across ages. Study conclusions and caveats: Researchers said unsorted PBMCs prevented a conclusive naive versus antigen-experienced comparison. The study regarded diversity estimates from one million T cells as underestimates. Greater diversity and more naive CD4+ cells were seen in long-lived donors than in aged donors.

A sample-barcoded 5' primer and a J-beta primer mix were used in a second PCR of about 7 to 12 cycles. From the 5' RACE reads, TCRdb called clonotypes with MiXCR, one entry per CDR3 protein. The sample includes over 1,200,000 distinct CDR3 sequences, roughly 64% of them seen just once. A word on this clonotype: The target antigen is unknown.

The CDR3 is 13 residues long. Germline CDR1 and CDR2: LGHNT and FRNRAP. The V end lost 5 bases, the J end lost 2 bases, and 4 bases lay between the germline ends. Samples had at least 7 million PBMCs isolated from them. This TCR came from a man aged 18 to 29 in good health. The rearrangement joins TRBV12-5 to TRBJ2-6; D remains unclear. What was sequenced was blood. Here the CDR3 reads CASGLTGANVLTF. CDR3 nucleotides: TGTGCTAGTGGTCTGACTGGGGCCAACGTCCTGACTTTC.